This TCR beta chain comes out of a study of blood T cell repertoires in COVID-19. The method was immunoSEQ multiplex PCR; TCRdb's version includes in-frame clones alone and lacks a portion of them. The profile shows 200,000 to 250,000 clones, roughly 80% of them singletons. V shed 0 bases, J shed 10 bases, and the junction held 10 bases outside the gene matches. Germline CDR1 is SNHLY and CDR2 is FYNNEI. The CDR3 consists of 15 residues. The TCR was taken from an older woman with acute or convalescent COVID-19. V is TRBV2 and J is TRBJ2-7; 9 nucleotides match TRBD1. The sequencing input was peripheral blood. Here the CDR3 DNA reads TGTGCCAGCAGTGAAGCGGGGGGACAGGGCTTACTTCAGTACTTC. Protein product: CASSEAGGQGLLQYF.